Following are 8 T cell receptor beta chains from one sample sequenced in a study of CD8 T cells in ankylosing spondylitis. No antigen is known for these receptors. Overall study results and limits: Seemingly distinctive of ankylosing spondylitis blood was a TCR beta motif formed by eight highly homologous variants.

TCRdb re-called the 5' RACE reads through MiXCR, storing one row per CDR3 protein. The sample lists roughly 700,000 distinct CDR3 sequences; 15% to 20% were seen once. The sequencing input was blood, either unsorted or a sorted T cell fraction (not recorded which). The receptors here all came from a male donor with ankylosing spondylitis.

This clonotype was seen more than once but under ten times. CDR3 residues: CASSLGRGVGNQPQHF. CDR3 in DNA: TGTGCCAGCAGCTTAGGTCGGGGGGTAGGAAATCAGCCCCAGCATTTT. The chain employs TRBV7-8 and TRBJ1-5; perhaps TRBD1 as D (5 bases). CDR3 length: 16 amino acids. In germline, CDR1 is SGHVS, CDR2 FQNEAQ. V was shortened by 1 base and J by 4 bases, with 14 bases between the two germline ends.

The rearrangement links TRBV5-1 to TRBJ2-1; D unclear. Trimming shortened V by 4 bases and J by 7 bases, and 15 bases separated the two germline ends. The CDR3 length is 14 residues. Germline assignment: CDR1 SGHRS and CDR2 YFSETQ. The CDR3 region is CASSVERVRNEQFF. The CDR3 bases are TGCGCCAGCAGCGTCGAAAGGGTAAGGAATGAGCAGTTCTTC.

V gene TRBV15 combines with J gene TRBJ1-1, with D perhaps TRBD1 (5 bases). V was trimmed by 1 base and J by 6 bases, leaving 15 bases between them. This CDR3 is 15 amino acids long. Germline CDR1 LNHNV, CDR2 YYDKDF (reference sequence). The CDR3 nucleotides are TGTGCCACCAGCAGAGGGGCCCTGTGGGACGCTGAAGCTTTCTTT. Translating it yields CATSRGALWDAEAFF.

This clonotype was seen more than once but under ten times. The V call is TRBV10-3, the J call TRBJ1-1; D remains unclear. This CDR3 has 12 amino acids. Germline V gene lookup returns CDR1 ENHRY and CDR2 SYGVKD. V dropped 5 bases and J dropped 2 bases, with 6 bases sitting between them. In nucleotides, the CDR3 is TGTGCCATCAGTCACTTAAACACTGAAGCTTTCTTT. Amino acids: CAISHLNTEAFF.

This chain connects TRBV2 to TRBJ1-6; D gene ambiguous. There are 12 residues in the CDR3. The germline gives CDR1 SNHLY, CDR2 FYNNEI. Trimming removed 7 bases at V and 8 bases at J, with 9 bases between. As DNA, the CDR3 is TGTGCCAGCAAACCACTGGATTCACCCCTCCACTTT. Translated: CASKPLDSPLHF.

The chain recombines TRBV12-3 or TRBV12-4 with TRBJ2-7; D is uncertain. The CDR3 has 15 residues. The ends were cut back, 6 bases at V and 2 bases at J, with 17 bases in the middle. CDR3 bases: TGTGCCAGCAGCCCCGCCAACACTCGGGCCTACGAGCAGTACTTC. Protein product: CASSPANTRAYEQYF.

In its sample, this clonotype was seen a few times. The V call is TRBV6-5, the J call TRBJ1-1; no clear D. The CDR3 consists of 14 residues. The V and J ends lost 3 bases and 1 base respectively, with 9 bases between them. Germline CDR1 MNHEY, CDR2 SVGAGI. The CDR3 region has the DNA TGTGCCAGCAGTTATTTTCGAGAGAACACTGAAGCTTTCTTT. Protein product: CASSYFRENTEAFF.

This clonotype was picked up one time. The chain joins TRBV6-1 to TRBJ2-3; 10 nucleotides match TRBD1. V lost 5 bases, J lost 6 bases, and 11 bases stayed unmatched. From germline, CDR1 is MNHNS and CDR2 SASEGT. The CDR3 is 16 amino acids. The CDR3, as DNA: TGTGCCAGCAGTCTAACCGGGACAGGGGTTGGTGATACGCAGTATTTT. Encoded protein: CASSLTGTGVGDTQYF.